This TCR beta chain stems from a study of cytomegalovirus exposure and HLA in healthy donors. Overall study results and limits: Most TCR sequences proved rare, with some public TCRs found in many donors. HLA-A and HLA-B allele assignments for most subjects were reportedly predicted accurately using TCR beta sequences.

This CDR3 contains 15 residues. Trimming at V came to 4 bases and at J to 3 bases, leaving 7 bases not matched to a gene. CDR1 and CDR2 (germline): MNHNY, SVGAGI (reference sequence). Primers for the PCR totalled 60 Vbeta and 13 Jbeta. TCRdb's table, derived via immunoSEQ multiplex PCR, lists solely in-frame clones and lacks some. The sample lists approximately 110,000 clones, 76% seen once, with less than 9.5% in the top ten. In regard to this clone: The target antigen is unknown.

The sequence was obtained from a woman in her 50s in good health and CMV-seropositive. The chain carries TRBV6-6 and TRBJ2-7, with 9 nucleotides matching TRBD2. The source material was PBMCs. The CDR3 region has the DNA TGTGCCAGCAGTTTGGGCGGGGGGGGAGGCTACGAGCAGTACTTC. Protein sequence: CASSLGGGGGYEQYF.